This T cell receptor beta chain emerged from a study of metastatic and nonmetastatic thyroid tumors. TCRdb reprocessed the PCR reads using MiXCR. Counted here are some 84,000 clones, around 7.8% occurring once; the ten biggest clones make up 8.8%. All patients were treatment-naive before thyroid surgery. This CDR3 has 17 residues. V dropped 1 base and J dropped 3 bases, with 19 bases sitting between them. The specimen was blood. The V call is TRBV12-3 or TRBV12-4, the J call TRBJ2-7, with D possibly TRBD2 on 5 matching bases. The sequence came from a female donor with papillary thyroid cancer or a benign thyroid nodule (not recorded which). Some clones in this sample may be carry-over from other donors' samples. The chain's CDR3 is CASSLVGAVGVIYEQYF. The CDR3 DNA reads TGTGCCAGCAGTTTAGTGGGTGCTGTGGGAGTTATCTACGAGCAGTACTTC.